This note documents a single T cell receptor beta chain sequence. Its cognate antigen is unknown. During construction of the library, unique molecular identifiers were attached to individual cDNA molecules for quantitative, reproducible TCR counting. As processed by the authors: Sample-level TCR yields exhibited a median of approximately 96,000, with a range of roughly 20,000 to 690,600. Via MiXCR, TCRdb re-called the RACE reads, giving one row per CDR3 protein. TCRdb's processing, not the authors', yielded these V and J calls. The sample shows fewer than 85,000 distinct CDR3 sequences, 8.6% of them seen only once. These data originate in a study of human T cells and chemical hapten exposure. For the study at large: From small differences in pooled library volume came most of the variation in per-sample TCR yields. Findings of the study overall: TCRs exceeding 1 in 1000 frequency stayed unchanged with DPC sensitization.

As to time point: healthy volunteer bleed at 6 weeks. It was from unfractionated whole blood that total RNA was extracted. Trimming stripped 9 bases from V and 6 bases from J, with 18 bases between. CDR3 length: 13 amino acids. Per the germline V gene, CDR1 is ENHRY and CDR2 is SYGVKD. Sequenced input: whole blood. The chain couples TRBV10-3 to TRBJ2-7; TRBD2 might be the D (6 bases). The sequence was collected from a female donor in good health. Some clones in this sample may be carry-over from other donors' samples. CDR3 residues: CAIGTLESGEQYF. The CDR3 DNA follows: TGTGCCATAGGGACTCTTGAGTCAGGCGAGCAGTACTTC.